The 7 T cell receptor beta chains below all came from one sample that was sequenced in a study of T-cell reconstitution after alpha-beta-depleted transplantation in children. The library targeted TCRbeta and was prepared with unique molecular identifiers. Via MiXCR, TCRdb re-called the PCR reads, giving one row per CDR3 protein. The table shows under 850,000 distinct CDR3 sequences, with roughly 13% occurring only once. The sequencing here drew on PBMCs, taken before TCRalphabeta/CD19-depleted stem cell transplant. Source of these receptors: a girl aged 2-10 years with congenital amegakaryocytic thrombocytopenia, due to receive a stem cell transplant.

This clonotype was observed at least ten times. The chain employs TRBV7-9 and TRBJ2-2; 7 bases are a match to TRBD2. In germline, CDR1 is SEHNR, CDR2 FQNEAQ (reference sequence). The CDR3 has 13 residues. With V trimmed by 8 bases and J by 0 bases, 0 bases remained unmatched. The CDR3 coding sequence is TGTGCCAGCGGGAGGGCGAACACCGGGGAGCTGTTTTTT. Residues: CASGRANTGELFF.

CDR3 bases: TGTGCCATCACCCTTCCGGGGGGCAATGAAGCTTTCTTT. As protein: CAITLPGGNEAFF. The rearrangement uses TRBV19 and TRBJ1-1; tentative D call: TRBD1 (6 bases). V dropped 10 bases and J dropped 7 bases, with 19 bases sitting between them. CDR1 LNHDA and CDR2 SQIVND come from the germline V gene (reference sequence). This CDR3 has 13 amino acids.

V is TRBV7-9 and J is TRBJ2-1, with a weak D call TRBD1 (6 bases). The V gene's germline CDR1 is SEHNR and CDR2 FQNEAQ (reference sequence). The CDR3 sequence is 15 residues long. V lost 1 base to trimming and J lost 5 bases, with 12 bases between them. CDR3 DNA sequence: TGTGCCAGCAGCTTAGAATTGGCAGGGGACAATGAGCAGTTCTTC. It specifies CASSLELAGDNEQFF.

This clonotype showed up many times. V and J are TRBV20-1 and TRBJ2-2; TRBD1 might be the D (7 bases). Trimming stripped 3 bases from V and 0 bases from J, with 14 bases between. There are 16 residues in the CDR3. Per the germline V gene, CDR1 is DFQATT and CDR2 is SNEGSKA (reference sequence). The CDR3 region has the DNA TGCAGTGCTAGGGAGGGACAGAATGCGAACACCGGGGAGCTGTTTTTT. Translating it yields CSAREGQNANTGELFF.

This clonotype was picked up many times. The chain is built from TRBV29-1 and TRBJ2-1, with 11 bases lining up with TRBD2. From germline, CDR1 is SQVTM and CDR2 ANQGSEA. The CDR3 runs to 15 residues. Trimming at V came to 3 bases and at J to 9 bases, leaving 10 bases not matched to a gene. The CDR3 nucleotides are TGCAGCGTTGACCCCGGACTAGCGGGTTTCGGTGAGCAGTTCTTC. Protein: CSVDPGLAGFGEQFF.

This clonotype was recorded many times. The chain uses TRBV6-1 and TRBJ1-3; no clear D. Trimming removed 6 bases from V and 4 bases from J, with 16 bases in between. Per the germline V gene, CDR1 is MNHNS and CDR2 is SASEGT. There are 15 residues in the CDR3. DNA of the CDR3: TGTGCCAGCAGGCCGACCTCTCTAGGAGGAAACACCATATATTTT. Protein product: CASRPTSLGGNTIYF.

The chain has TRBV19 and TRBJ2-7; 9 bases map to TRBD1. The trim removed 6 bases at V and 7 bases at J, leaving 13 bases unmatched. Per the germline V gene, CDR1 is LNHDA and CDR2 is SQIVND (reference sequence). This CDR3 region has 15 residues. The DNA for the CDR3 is TGTGCCAGTAGGAGGGACAGGGAACACCTAACGGAGCAGTACTTC. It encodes CASRRDREHLTEQYF.